A single sample is the source of the 8 T cell receptor beta chains below, sequenced in a study of T cell responses to AZD1222 COVID-19 vaccine. Using immunoSEQ multiplex PCR, the repertoire was profiled, and TCRdb retains in-frame clones only, with some absent. The data show 120,000 to 150,000 clones, around nine tenths seen once. Specimen: peripheral blood, collected 28 days after the second AZD1222 dose. The receptors derive from an adult who received the AZD1222 COVID-19 vaccine.

The V and J genes are TRBV3-1 (or the pseudogene TRBV3-2) and TRBJ2-1; no firm D call. Germline V gives CDR1 LGHDT, CDR2 YNNKEL (reference sequence). Trimming cost V 0 bases and J 9 bases, with 12 bases left between them. CDR3 length: 14 amino acids. CDR3: CASSQDISYGEQFF. CDR3 DNA: TGTGCCAGCAGCCAAGATATTAGTTACGGTGAGCAGTTCTTC.

V gene TRBV6-5 combines with J gene TRBJ1-2; D not certain. V shed 0 bases and J shed 3 bases, with 14 bases lying between them. This CDR3 is 16 amino acids long. Germline lookup yields CDR1 MNHEY and CDR2 SVGAGI. CDR3 amino acids: CASSYSRGGIYYGYTF. In nucleotides, the CDR3 is TGTGCCAGCAGTTACTCCCGGGGAGGTATTTACTATGGCTACACCTTC.

The chain carries TRBV14 and TRBJ2-1, with 7 bases that match TRBD2. Germline V gene data show CDR1 as SGHDN and CDR2 as FVKESK. After removal of 0 bases from V and 12 bases from J, the junction contained 8 bases not matched to a gene. The CDR3 consists of 14 residues. The DNA of the CDR3 is TGTGCCAGCAGCCAAGATTTACTCCCGGGGGGGCAGTTCTTC. Translation gives CASSQDLLPGGQFF. Full variable domain (rest looked up from reference TRBV14 and TRBJ2-1): EAGVTQFPSHSVIEKGQTVTLRCDPISGHDNLYWYRRVMGKEIKFLLHFVKESKQDESGMPNNRFLAERTGGTYSTLKVQPAELEDSGVYFCASSQDLLPGGQFFGPGTRLTVL.

V and J are TRBV4-2 and TRBJ1-2; D remains unclear. This CDR3 spans 16 amino acids. V was trimmed by 0 bases and J by 3 bases, leaving 14 bases between them. CDR1 and CDR2 from the germline V gene are LGHNA and YNFKEQ. The CDR3 is CASSQDLGNSDYGYTF. The CDR3 bases are TGTGCCAGCAGCCAAGATTTAGGAAACTCGGACTATGGCTACACCTTC.

The V and J genes are TRBV5-1 and TRBJ2-5; 11 nucleotides match TRBD1. J gave up 4 bases and V 2 bases, and 7 bases lay outside the gene matches. The CDR3 loop spans 16 amino acids. Germline lookup yields CDR1 SGHRS and CDR2 YFSETQ. CDR3: CASSFRTGGASETQYF. CDR3 nucleotide sequence: TGCGCCAGCAGCTTCCGGACAGGGGGCGCGTCAGAGACCCAGTACTTC.

The chain carries TRBV28 and TRBJ2-7; D perhaps matches TRBD1 (5 bases). Trimming left V 5 bases short and J 6 bases short, with 23 bases between. CDR1 is MDHEN, CDR2 SYDVKM, per germline. The CDR3 consists of 16 residues. CDR3 nucleotide sequence: TGTGCCAGCAGTCCCTATGGGCAGGGTGCTACGGGCGAGCAGTACTTC. As protein: CASSPYGQGATGEQYF.

V usage is TRBV5-6 and J usage is TRBJ2-7; the D gene could be TRBD1 or TRBD2 (6 bases each). CDR1 and CDR2 (germline): SGHDT, YYEEEE. There are 18 residues in the CDR3. Trimming pared 3 bases from V and 9 bases from J, leaving 31 bases between. The CDR3 DNA is TGTGCCAGCAGCTCCCGCAAGGGGGGTGAGACTGCGGCGAAGGGGCAGTACTTC. This translates into CASSSRKGGETAAKGQYF.

The chain couples TRBV10-1 to TRBJ2-3; tentatively, D is TRBD1 or TRBD2 (6 bases each). CDR3 length: 16 residues. The germline V gene encodes CDR1 WNHNN and CDR2 SYGVQD (reference sequence). The V end lost 4 bases, the J end lost 1 base, and 15 bases lay between the germline ends. For the CDR3, the DNA is TGCGCCAGCAGTGCCAGTGGAGGGGGTGGCACAGATACGCAGTATTTT. Its translation is CASSASGGGGTDTQYF.